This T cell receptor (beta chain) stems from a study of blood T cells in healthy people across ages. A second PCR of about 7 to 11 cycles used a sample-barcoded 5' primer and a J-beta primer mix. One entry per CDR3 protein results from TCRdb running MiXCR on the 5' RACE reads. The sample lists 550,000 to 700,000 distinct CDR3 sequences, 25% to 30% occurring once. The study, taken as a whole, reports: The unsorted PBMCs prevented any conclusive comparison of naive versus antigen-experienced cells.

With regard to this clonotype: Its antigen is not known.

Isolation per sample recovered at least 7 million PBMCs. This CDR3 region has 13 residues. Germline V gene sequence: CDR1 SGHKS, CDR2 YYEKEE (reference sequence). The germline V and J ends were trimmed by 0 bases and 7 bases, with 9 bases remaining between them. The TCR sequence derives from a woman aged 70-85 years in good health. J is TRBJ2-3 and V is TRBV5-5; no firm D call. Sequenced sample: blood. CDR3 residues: CASSLGPRNTQYF. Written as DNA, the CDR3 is TGTGCCAGCAGCTTGGGGCCCCGGAATACGCAGTATTTT.